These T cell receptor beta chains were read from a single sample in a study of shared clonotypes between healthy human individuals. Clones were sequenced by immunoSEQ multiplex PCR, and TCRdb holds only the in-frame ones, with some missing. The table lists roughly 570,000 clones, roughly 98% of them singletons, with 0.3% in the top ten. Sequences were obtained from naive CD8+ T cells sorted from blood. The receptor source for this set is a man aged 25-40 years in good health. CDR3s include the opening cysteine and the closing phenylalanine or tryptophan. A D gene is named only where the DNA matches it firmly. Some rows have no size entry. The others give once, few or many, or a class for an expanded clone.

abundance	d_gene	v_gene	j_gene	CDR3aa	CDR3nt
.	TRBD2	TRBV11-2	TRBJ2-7	CASSLDSSGRVYEQYF	TGTGCCAGCAGCTTAGATAGTAGCGGGAGAGTCTACGAGCAGTACTTC
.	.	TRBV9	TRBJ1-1	CASSPTGTEAFF	TGTGCCAGCAGCCCCACGGGAACTGAAGCTTTCTTT
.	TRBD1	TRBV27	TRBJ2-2	CASSLRDRITGELFF	TGTGCCAGCAGTCTCCGGGACAGGATTACCGGGGAGCTGTTTTTT
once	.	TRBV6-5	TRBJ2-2	CASSYSFLQSPGELFF	TGTGCCAGCAGTTACTCGTTTCTACAGTCCCCCGGGGAGCTGTTTTTT
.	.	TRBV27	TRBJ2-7	CASSLSPPYEQYF	TGTGCCAGCAGTTTATCGCCCCCCTACGAGCAGTACTTC
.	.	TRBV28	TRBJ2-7	CASRFGTDGYEQYF	TGTGCCAGCAGGTTCGGGACCGACGGCTACGAGCAGTACTTC
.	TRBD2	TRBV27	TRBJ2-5	CASSLLTGTRQETQYF	TGTGCCAGCAGTTTACTTACCGGGACTAGACAAGAGACCCAGTACTTC
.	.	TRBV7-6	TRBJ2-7	CASSPRGTQEQYF	TGTGCCAGCAGCCCCCGGGGGACACAGGAGCAGTACTTC
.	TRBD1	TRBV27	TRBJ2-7	CASSRLGGYDEQYF	TGTGCCAGCAGCCGCTTAGGGGGCTATGACGAGCAGTACTTC
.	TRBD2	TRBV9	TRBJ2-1	CASSVRGSRDYPNEQFF	TGTGCCAGCAGCGTGAGGGGATCCCGGGACTATCCCAATGAGCAGTTCTTC
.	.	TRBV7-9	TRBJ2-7	CASSLTQEGHEQYF	TGTGCCAGCAGCTTAACCCAGGAGGGTCACGAGCAGTACTTC
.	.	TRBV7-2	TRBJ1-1	CASSPKRNREADTEAFF	TGTGCCAGCAGCCCAAAAAGAAACAGGGAAGCGGACACTGAAGCTTTCTTT
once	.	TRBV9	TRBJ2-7	CASSGGVGEQYF	TGTGCCAGCAGCGGTGGGGTGGGGGAGCAGTACTTC
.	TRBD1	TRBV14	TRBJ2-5	CASSPPFGTGVFRETQYF	TGTGCCAGCAGCCCCCCCTTCGGGACAGGGGTATTTAGGGAGACCCAGTACTTC
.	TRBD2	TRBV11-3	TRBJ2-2	CASSQRGGTPGTGELFF	TGTGCCAGCAGCCAGCGGGGCGGGACCCCAGGCACCGGGGAGCTGTTTTTT
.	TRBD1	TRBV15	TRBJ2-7	CATSSAQGSPYEQYF	TGTGCCACCAGCAGCGCACAGGGGAGTCCCTACGAGCAGTACTTC
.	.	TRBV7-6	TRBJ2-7	CASSPGGTYEQYF	TGTGCCAGCAGCCCTGGCGGAACCTACGAGCAGTACTTC
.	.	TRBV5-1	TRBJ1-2	CASSLFGDGYTF	TGCGCCAGCAGCTTGTTTGGGGACGGCTACACCTTC
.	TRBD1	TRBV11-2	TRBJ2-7	CASVRQGNYEQYF	TGTGCCAGCGTCCGACAGGGGAATTACGAGCAGTACTTC
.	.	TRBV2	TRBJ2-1	CASIGRVFGEQFF	TGTGCCAGCATCGGCAGGGTCTTCGGGGAGCAGTTCTTC